The 27 T cell receptor beta chains reported below all come from one sample, sequenced in a study of cytomegalovirus exposure and HLA in healthy donors. A multiplex PCR was run with 60 Vbeta primers and 13 Jbeta primers. Using immunoSEQ multiplex PCR, the repertoire was profiled, and TCRdb retains in-frame clones only, with some absent. The sample yields 120,000 to 150,000 clones, 73% seen once. The sequencing input was PBMCs. Source of these receptors: a woman aged 40-49 years in good health and CMV-seronegative.

V usage is TRBV6-5 and J usage is TRBJ1-2, with 7 positions matching TRBD1. Germline V gene data show CDR1 as MNHEY and CDR2 as SVGAGI. V lost 2 bases to trimming and J lost 2 bases; unmatched junction nucleotides: 2. The CDR3 extends over 14 amino acids. CDR3 region: CASSYGDRNYGYTF. In nucleotides, the CDR3 is TGTGCCAGCAGTTACGGGGACAGAAACTATGGCTACACCTTC.

The CDR3 bases are TGTGCCAGCAGTGATTCGACAGACCCTAGCACAGATACGCAGTATTTT. It encodes CASSDSTDPSTDTQYF. V gene TRBV25-1 combines with J gene TRBJ2-3, with D maybe TRBD1 (5 bases). V lost 3 bases and J 0 bases, leaving 13 bases between the germline ends. In germline, CDR1 is MGHDK, CDR2 SYGVNS. The CDR3 has 16 residues.

The chain couples TRBV11-2 to TRBJ1-6; 9 bases fit TRBD1. The CDR3 length is 15 residues. V was pared by 6 bases and J by 8 bases, with 8 bases of the junction left unmatched. The germline V gene has CDR1 SGHAT and CDR2 FQNNGV. The CDR3 DNA reads as TGTGCCAGCAGGTATCGGGACAGGGCTTATTCACCCCTCCACTTT. It specifies CASRYRDRAYSPLHF.

This chain joins TRBV5-1 and TRBJ2-1; 8 bases map to TRBD2. With 3 bases clipped from V and 3 bases from J, the junction kept 8 bases outside the gene matches. The CDR3 is made up of 16 amino acids. Germline V gives CDR1 SGHRS, CDR2 YFSETQ. For the CDR3, the DNA is TGCGCCAGCAGCTGGGTACGCGGGGGGTTCTACAATGAGCAGTTCTTC. It translates to CASSWVRGGFYNEQFF.

The sample holds a few counts of this clone. This chain uses TRBV6-1 with TRBJ2-7, with D unclear. The CDR3 is made up of 15 amino acids. Per the germline V gene, CDR1 is MNHNS and CDR2 is SASEGT. The V and J ends lost 2 bases and 3 bases respectively, with 14 bases between them. CDR3 in DNA: TGTGCCAGCAGTGAAATGCTAGGTTTGGACTACGAGCAGTACTTC. Protein: CASSEMLGLDYEQYF.

The chain employs TRBV2 and TRBJ1-1; D gene ambiguous. V gave up 6 bases and J gave up 4 bases, with 9 bases separating them. Per germline, CDR1 SNHLY and CDR2 FYNNEI. This CDR3 is built from 12 residues. The CDR3 sequence is CASRGLSTEAFF. CDR3 nucleotides: TGTGCCAGCAGAGGACTTAGCACTGAAGCTTTCTTT.

This clone was observed a few times. The chain recombines TRBV6-5 with TRBJ1-1; TRBD1 matches at 7 bases. Trimming removed 0 bases from V and 11 bases from J; junction bases left unmatched: 9. The CDR3 has 14 amino acids. CDR1 is MNHEY and CDR2 is SVGAGI in the germline V gene. The CDR3 DNA sequence: TGTGCCAGCAGTTACTCGCGACAGGGTGTTGATGCTTTCTTT. It yields the protein CASSYSRQGVDAFF.

This clone was recorded a few times. The chain has TRBV5-1 and TRBJ2-5, with 7 bases matching TRBD1. This CDR3 has 16 amino acids. Germline lookup yields CDR1 SGHRS and CDR2 YFSETQ. The V and J ends lost 2 bases and 2 bases, in that order; junction bases with no gene match: 9. The CDR3: CASSLPPGQIQETQYF. In DNA, the CDR3 is TGCGCCAGCAGCTTACCTCCGGGACAGATACAAGAGACCCAGTACTTC.

The chain has TRBV2 and TRBJ2-5; D possibly corresponds to TRBD2 (6 bases). The DNA end favors TRBJ2-7, so the J call may be wrong. The V gene's germline CDR1 is SNHLY and CDR2 FYNNEI. The CDR3 is made up of 13 amino acids. The CDR3 DNA sequence: TGTGCCAGCAGCGGGACTGCTTCACCCGAGCAGTACTTC. Protein: CASSGTASPEQYF.

The gene calls are TRBV27 and TRBJ1-1; D might be TRBD1 (6 bases). Germline CDR1 and CDR2: MNHEY and SMNVEV (reference sequence). V gave up 6 bases and J gave up 11 bases, with 19 bases separating them. This CDR3 region has 13 residues. Here the CDR3 DNA reads TGTGCCAGCAGACGCAGCGGGGGCATAAACGCTTTCTTT. It encodes CASRRSGGINAFF.

CDR3 residues: CASIPGASNQPQHF. CDR3 DNA: TGTGCCAGCATTCCAGGGGCTAGCAATCAGCCCCAGCATTTT. The chain combines TRBV28 with TRBJ1-5; tentatively, D is TRBD1 (6 bases). The CDR3 loop spans 14 amino acids. With 7 bases removed from V and 0 bases from J, the gap between germline ends came to 10 bases. The germline gives CDR1 MDHEN, CDR2 SYDVKM.

This chain connects TRBV19 to TRBJ1-4; D is ambiguous. This CDR3 has 13 amino acids. V shed 5 bases and J shed 3 bases, with 7 bases lying between them. Germline CDR1 is LNHDA and CDR2 is SQIVND (reference sequence). The CDR3 protein is CASSPTANEKLFF. The CDR3 DNA reads TGTGCCAGTAGTCCCACGGCTAATGAAAAACTGTTTTTT.

V usage is TRBV7-6 and J usage is TRBJ1-2; 10 nucleotides align to TRBD1. The CDR3 extends over 18 amino acids. Germline V gene data show CDR1 as SGHVS and CDR2 as FNYEAQ. V dropped 5 bases and J dropped 7; count of bases not matched to a gene: 19. CDR3 amino acids: CASSPNRGQGIISSGYTF. The CDR3 DNA sequence: TGTGCCAGCAGCCCAAACCGGGGACAGGGGATAATCTCGAGTGGCTACACCTTC.

The V and J genes are TRBV5-1 and TRBJ2-3, with 11 nucleotides matching TRBD2. Germline V lookup: CDR1 SGHRS, CDR2 YFSETQ. The V and J ends lost 2 bases and 3 bases, in that order; junction bases with no gene match: 2. There are 15 residues in the CDR3. CDR3 sequence reads: CASSFLAGGTDTQYF. The DNA for the CDR3 is TGCGCCAGCAGCTTCCTAGCGGGGGGTACAGATACGCAGTATTTT.

CDR3 in amino acids: CASSPRNGGANVLTF. CDR3 nucleotide sequence: TGTGCCAGCAGCCCGCGAAACGGTGGGGCCAACGTCCTGACTTTC. The rearrangement links TRBV7-9 to TRBJ2-6, with unresolved D. Per the germline V gene, CDR1 is SEHNR and CDR2 is FQNEAQ (reference sequence). Trimming removed 5 bases from V and 3 bases from J, with 11 bases in between. There are 15 residues in the CDR3.

J is TRBJ1-1 and V is TRBV4-1, with D possibly being TRBD1 (6 bases). The CDR3 loop spans 15 amino acids. From germline, CDR1 is MGHRA and CDR2 YSYEKL. With 2 bases removed from V and 2 bases from J, the gap between germline ends came to 12 bases. CDR3 nucleotides: TGCGCCAGCAGCCAATTGACAGGAGCCAACACTGAAGCTTTCTTT. Its protein product is CASSQLTGANTEAFF.

V and J are TRBV28 and TRBJ2-1, with 10 bases that match TRBD2. Per the germline V gene, CDR1 is MDHEN and CDR2 is SYDVKM. Losses at the gene ends were 2 bases for V and 5 bases for J; bases not matched to a gene: 6. CDR3 length: 16 amino acids. CDR3 in DNA: TGTGCCAGCAGTTTAAGTAGCGGGGGGAGGGACAATGAGCAGTTCTTC. Translation gives CASSLSSGGRDNEQFF.

The gene calls are TRBV5-1 and TRBJ1-1; 7 bases agree with TRBD1. This CDR3 region has 16 residues. Germline V CDR1 and CDR2: SGHRS, YFSETQ. J lost 1 base, V lost 2 bases, and 8 bases had no gene match. CDR3: CASSFLTGRGNTEAFF. The CDR3 DNA reads TGCGCCAGCAGCTTCTTGACAGGGCGGGGGAACACTGAAGCTTTCTTT.

The gene calls are TRBV7-3 and TRBJ1-6; D call uncertain. This CDR3 has 13 amino acids. Germline lookup yields CDR1 SGHTA and CDR2 FQGTGA. Trimming removed 3 bases from V and 7 bases from J, with 7 bases in between. The CDR3 is CASSFSVNSPLHF. The CDR3 DNA sequence: TGTGCCAGCAGCTTCAGTGTAAATTCACCCCTCCACTTT.

This sequence joins TRBV18 and TRBJ1-1; D call uncertain. V gave up 6 bases and J gave up 2 bases, with 16 bases separating them. This CDR3 region has 15 residues. Germline CDR1 KGHSH, CDR2 LQKENI. The CDR3 is CASSDKAPGNTEAFF. CDR3 coding DNA: TGTGCCAGCTCTGATAAAGCGCCGGGTAACACTGAAGCTTTCTTT.

This clone was counted between two and nine times. This chain connects TRBV6-1 to TRBJ1-3; perhaps TRBD1 as D (6 bases). The length of the CDR3 is 15 residues. V was trimmed by 4 bases and J by 6 bases, leaving 16 bases between them. From germline, CDR1 is MNHNS and CDR2 SASEGT. The CDR3 here is CASSARTVAANTIYF. The CDR3 coding sequence is TGTGCCAGCAGTGCCAGGACAGTCGCGGCAAACACCATATATTTT.

The V and J genes are TRBV19 and TRBJ1-2; the D gene is possibly TRBD1 (6 bases). The V gene lost 9 bases and the J gene lost 6 bases, with 20 bases spanning the gap. CDR3 length: 14 residues. The germline V gene encodes CDR1 LNHDA and CDR2 SQIVND (reference sequence). Written as DNA, the CDR3 is TGTGCCAGCACCCCGAGCGGCGGGGGGCATGGCTACACCTTC. Protein: CASTPSGGGHGYTF.

This clone has a handful of counts. The rearrangement uses TRBV4-1 and TRBJ1-2; the match to TRBD1 covers 8 bases. The CDR3 has 13 amino acids. Per the germline V gene, CDR1 is MGHRA and CDR2 is YSYEKL. Losses at the gene ends were 6 bases for V and 8 bases for J; bases not matched to a gene: 8. The CDR3 region has the DNA TGCGCCAGCAGAGGACAGGGTTCAAGGGGCTACACCTTC. It encodes CASRGQGSRGYTF.

V is TRBV9 and J is TRBJ2-1; D possibly corresponds to TRBD2 (5 bases). Germline V gene data show CDR1 as SGDLS and CDR2 as YYNGEE. This CDR3 is 14 amino acids long. V lost 0 bases to trimming and J lost 7 bases, with 11 bases between them. CDR3: CASSVALALNEQFF. The CDR3 region has the DNA TGTGCCAGCAGCGTAGCTTTAGCGTTGAATGAGCAGTTCTTC.

This chain connects TRBV15 to TRBJ1-2, with D maybe TRBD1 (5 bases). The V end was cut by 0 bases, the J end by 7 bases, with 12 bases between. Germline loops: CDR1 LNHNV, CDR2 YYDKDF (reference sequence). This CDR3 spans 14 amino acids. This chain's CDR3 is CATSRDRGASGYTF. As DNA, the CDR3 is TGTGCCACCAGCAGAGATCGTGGGGCTTCTGGCTACACCTTC.

The CDR3 loop is CASSFYYTTAEAFF. In nucleotides, the CDR3 is TGTGCCAGCAGTTTCTACTACACGACAGCAGAAGCTTTCTTT. The chain combines TRBV27 with TRBJ1-1; D is possibly TRBD1 (5 bases). The CDR3 loop spans 14 amino acids. The V gene lost 3 bases and the J gene lost 8 bases, with 16 bases spanning the gap. Germline loops: CDR1 MNHEY, CDR2 SMNVEV (reference sequence).

The gene calls are TRBV20-1 and TRBJ2-1; D is unresolved. V was shortened by 0 bases and J by 8 bases, with 5 bases between the two germline ends. The CDR3 runs 11 residues. The germline V gene encodes CDR1 DFQATT and CDR2 SNEGSKA (reference sequence). The CDR3 nucleotides read TGCAGTGCTAGAGATGGGCATGAGCAGTTCTTC. The encoded protein is CSARDGHEQFF.